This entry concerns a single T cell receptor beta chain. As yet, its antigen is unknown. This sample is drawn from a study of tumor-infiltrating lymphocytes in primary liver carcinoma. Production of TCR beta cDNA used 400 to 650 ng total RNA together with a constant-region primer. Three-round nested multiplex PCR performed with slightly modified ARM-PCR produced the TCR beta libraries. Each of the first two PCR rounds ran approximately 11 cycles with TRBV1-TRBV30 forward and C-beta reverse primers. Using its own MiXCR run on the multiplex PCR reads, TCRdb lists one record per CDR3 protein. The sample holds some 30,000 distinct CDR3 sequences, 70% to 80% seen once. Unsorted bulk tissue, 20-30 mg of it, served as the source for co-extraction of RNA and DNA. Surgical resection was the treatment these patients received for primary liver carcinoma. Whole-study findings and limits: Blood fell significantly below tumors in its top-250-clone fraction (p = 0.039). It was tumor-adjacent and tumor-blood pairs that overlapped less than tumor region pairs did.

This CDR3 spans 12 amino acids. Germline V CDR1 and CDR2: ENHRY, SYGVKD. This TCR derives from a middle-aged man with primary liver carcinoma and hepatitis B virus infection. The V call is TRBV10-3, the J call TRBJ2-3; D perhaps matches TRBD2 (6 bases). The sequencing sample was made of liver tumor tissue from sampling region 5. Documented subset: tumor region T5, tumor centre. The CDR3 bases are TGTCCCACCTCGGGAGATACAGATACGCAGTATTTT. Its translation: CPTSGDTDTQYF.